One and the same sample provided the 20 T cell receptor beta chains below, sequenced in a study of cytomegalovirus exposure and HLA in healthy donors. The PCR made use of 60 Vbeta and 13 Jbeta primers. Assay used: immunoSEQ multiplex PCR; TCRdb lists only in-frame clones, some missing. This sample yields 100,000 to 150,000 clones, of which 81% are seen a single time; approximately 1% belongs to the top ten. The sequenced sample was PBMCs. The origin of the receptors is a woman aged 25 to 45 in good health and CMV-seronegative.

The genes are TRBV5-1 and TRBJ1-5; 8 bases are a match to TRBD1. Unmatched junction bases numbered 5, after V lost 0 bases and J lost 6 bases. Germline V CDR1 and CDR2: SGHRS, YFSETQ. The CDR3 spans 15 residues. The DNA of the CDR3 is TGCGCCAGCAGCTTGGGAACAGGGGGAGGTCAGCCCCAGCATTTT. It translates to CASSLGTGGGQPQHF.

This clone was recorded a few times. CDR3 sequence: CTSSQITGMNEKLFF. As DNA, the CDR3 is TGCACCAGCAGCCAGATCACTGGTATGAATGAAAAACTGTTTTTT. The chain is built from TRBV1 and TRBJ1-4. TRBV1 is labeled a pseudogene. The length of the CDR3 is 15 residues.

V and J are TRBV4-2 and TRBJ2-2; 7 positions agree with TRBD1. Germline V gives CDR1 LGHNA, CDR2 YNFKEQ. The CDR3 totals 14 residues. The V gene end was trimmed by 1 base and the J gene end by 7 bases; junction bases not matched to a gene: 3. The CDR3 protein is CASSQGQGVGELFF. CDR3 nucleotides: TGTGCCAGCAGCCAAGGACAGGGCGTCGGGGAGCTGTTTTTT.

The V and J genes are TRBV5-8 and TRBJ1-5; 7 bases line up with TRBD1. Germline V lookup: CDR1 SGHTS, CDR2 YDEGEE. This CDR3 is built from 15 residues. J lost 0 bases, V lost 5 bases, and 5 bases had no gene match. The CDR3 DNA is TGTGCCAGCAGTCCCGGACAGGTTAGCAATCAGCCCCAGCATTTT. Translation gives CASSPGQVSNQPQHF.

The chain couples TRBV6-6 to TRBJ1-2, with D maybe TRBD1 (5 bases). With 6 bases removed from V and 5 bases from J, the gap between germline ends came to 19 bases. There are 15 residues in the CDR3. From germline, CDR1 is MNHNY and CDR2 SVGAGI (reference sequence). Here the CDR3 DNA reads TGTGCCAGCAGCTCGCAGGAAGACAGCTTATATGGCTACACCTTC. Translating it yields CASSSQEDSLYGYTF.

This chain connects TRBV27 to TRBJ2-6, with TRBD1 matching over 7 bases. The germline V gene encodes CDR1 MNHEY and CDR2 SMNVEV (reference sequence). The CDR3 sequence is 16 residues long. V dropped 4 bases and J dropped 0; count of bases not matched to a gene: 3. Here the CDR3 reads CASSWTGSSGANVLTF. CDR3 nucleotides: TGTGCCAGCAGTTGGACAGGATCCTCTGGGGCCAACGTCCTGACTTTC.

The genes are TRBV7-9 and TRBJ2-3; 11 bases match TRBD2. The CDR3 consists of 15 residues. Per the germline V gene, CDR1 is SEHNR and CDR2 is FQNEAQ (reference sequence). Trimming took 7 bases from V and 5 from J; bases not matched to a gene: 8. CDR3 sequence (DNA): TGTGCCAGCAAGGTAGCGGGAGGGCCCGTAGATACGCAGTATTTT. Protein product: CASKVAGGPVDTQYF.

The chain has TRBV7-8 and TRBJ1-2; 10 positions match TRBD1. CDR1 and CDR2 (germline): SGHVS, FQNEAQ. The CDR3 contains 15 residues. V trimming: 4 bases; J trimming: 0 bases; junction bases outside the gene matches: 2. The CDR3: CASSSDRGANYGYTF. CDR3 nucleotides: TGTGCCAGCAGCTCGGACAGGGGGGCTAACTATGGCTACACCTTC.

The chain has TRBV11-2 and TRBJ2-7, with 9 bases aligning to TRBD2. Unmatched junction bases numbered 6, after V lost 0 bases and J lost 6 bases. The CDR3 loop spans 15 amino acids. Looked up from germline, CDR1 is SGHAT and CDR2 is FQNNGV. The CDR3 is CASSLEAGGVSEQYF. The DNA for the CDR3 is TGTGCCAGCAGCTTAGAAGCGGGAGGAGTTAGCGAGCAGTACTTC.

This clone appeared a few times. The gene calls are TRBV11-3 and TRBJ2-2; possibly TRBD1 for D (7 bases). CDR1 is SGHNT and CDR2 is YENEEA in the germline V gene. V was clipped by 5 bases and J by 4 bases, with 20 bases between them. CDR3 length: 17 amino acids. The CDR3 here is CASSPIAGTASTGELFF. CDR3 DNA: TGTGCCAGCAGCCCGATCGCGGGGACAGCAAGCACCGGGGAGCTGTTTTTT.

V gene TRBV6-1 combines with J gene TRBJ1-3, with D possibly being TRBD1 (6 bases). Germline V gene data show CDR1 as MNHNS and CDR2 as SASEGT. The V end was cut by 1 base, the J end by 0 bases, with 7 bases between. The CDR3 loop spans 15 amino acids. The chain's CDR3 is CASSEGTDSGNTIYF. The DNA for the CDR3 is TGTGCCAGCAGTGAAGGGACAGACTCTGGAAACACCATATATTTT.

This clone was observed a single time. This sequence joins TRBV6-1 and TRBJ2-7, with no clear D. Germline assignment: CDR1 MNHNS and CDR2 SASEGT. The V end was cut by 10 bases, the J end by 1 base, with 5 bases between. The CDR3 runs to 10 residues. The CDR3 sequence: CATSSYEQYF. The DNA for the CDR3 is TGTGCCACCTCTTCCTACGAGCAGTACTTC.

The V and J genes are TRBV19 and TRBJ2-5; TRBD2 matches at 7 bases. V lost 6 bases, J lost 4 bases, and 11 bases stayed unmatched. This CDR3 has 15 residues. Germline V CDR1 and CDR2: LNHDA, SQIVND (reference sequence). CDR3 DNA sequence: TGTGCCAGTAGCTGGACTAGTCTTGGCCGAGAGACCCAGTACTTC. This codes for CASSWTSLGRETQYF.

The chain carries TRBV21-1 and TRBJ2-7; TRBD1, the table's D call, was not compared with the DNA. TRBV21-1 has pseudogene status. This CDR3 comprises 17 residues. The CDR3 reads CASSKAPGQRGTYEQYF. In nucleotides, the CDR3 is TGTGCCAGCAGCAAAGCCCCGGGACAGAGGGGGACCTACGAGCAGTACTTC.

V and J are TRBV29-1 and TRBJ2-1; maybe TRBD2 (6 bases). The V end was cut by 1 base, the J end by 8 bases, with 12 bases between. CDR3 size: 13 residues. Per the germline V gene, CDR1 is SQVTM and CDR2 is ANQGSEA. DNA for the CDR3: TGCAGCGTTGAAGCGGGGGTTTCCGATGAGCAGTTCTTC. It encodes CSVEAGVSDEQFF.

The genes are TRBV11-3 and TRBJ2-7; the D is unclear. This CDR3 spans 14 amino acids. The ends were cut back, 3 bases at V and 0 bases at J, with 9 bases in the middle. Germline V lookup: CDR1 SGHNT, CDR2 YENEEA. This CDR3 reads CASSFTAGSYEQYF. CDR3 DNA sequence: TGTGCCAGCAGCTTCACCGCAGGCTCCTACGAGCAGTACTTC.

This chain joins TRBV6-7 and TRBJ2-4; 7 positions match TRBD1. TRBV6-7 is noted as an ORF with a role that remains uncertain. The junction had 10 bases not matched to a gene; V was cut back by 0 bases and J by 8 bases. This CDR3 has 16 amino acids. The CDR3 DNA reads TGTGCCAGCAGTTACTCGAGTCACAGGGGCTGGGACATTCAGTACTTC. Its protein is CASSYSSHRGWDIQYF.

The table lists this clone with a few counts. This chain uses TRBV18 with TRBJ1-1; 7 bases are shared with TRBD1. This CDR3 is built from 18 residues. V trimming: 0 bases; J trimming: 1 base; junction bases outside the gene matches: 11. Germline V lookup: CDR1 KGHSH, CDR2 LQKENI. In DNA form, the CDR3 reads TGTGCCAGCTCACCACCGAGGGTAGGCAGGGGGGAGAACACTGAAGCTTTCTTT. Protein sequence: CASSPPRVGRGENTEAFF.

This clone was observed a handful of times. V and J are TRBV4-2 and TRBJ2-7; D is ambiguous. CDR1 and CDR2 (germline): LGHNA, YNFKEQ. The CDR3 consists of 16 residues. Trimming took off 2 bases at V and 4 bases at J, with 18 bases between the two ends. CDR3 sequence: CASSQYKEKAAYEQYF. CDR3 coding DNA: TGTGCCAGCAGCCAATACAAGGAGAAGGCGGCATACGAGCAGTACTTC.

This clone occurred once. This chain joins TRBV6-1 and TRBJ2-3; 7 bases fit TRBD1. This CDR3 is built from 15 residues. V trimming: 6 bases; J trimming: 2 bases; junction bases outside the gene matches: 8. CDR1 is MNHNS, CDR2 SASEGT, per germline. CDR3 DNA: TGTGCCAGCAGGGCAGGACAGGCGATCACAGATACGCAGTATTTT. Translated: CASRAGQAITDTQYF.